Sequencing of this T cell receptor beta chain was carried out in a study of CD8 T cells in ankylosing spondylitis. The study's findings and limits: Seemingly distinctive of ankylosing spondylitis blood was a TCR beta motif formed by eight highly homologous variants. The study looked at matched synovial fluid samples from ankylosing spondylitis patients. Disease-linked clones were reported to be significantly enriched there. Disease-linked clones proved CD8+ and comparatively uncommon in peripheral blood.

This clonotype was recorded many times. Its specificity is not known. Quantitative 5'-RACE with molecular barcodes was used to make the TCR beta libraries. TCRdb re-called the 5' RACE reads with MiXCR, one entry per CDR3 protein. The sample contains about 210,000 distinct CDR3 sequences, roughly 6.6% of which appear only once. Germline values: CDR1 SGHRS, CDR2 YFSETQ. V was shortened by 4 bases and J by 13 bases, with 21 bases between the two germline ends. This CDR3 contains 15 residues. The sequencing input was blood, either unsorted or a sorted T cell fraction (not recorded which). The chain combines TRBV5-1 with TRBJ1-6; D may be TRBD1 (5 bases). The sequence came from a male donor with ankylosing spondylitis. In nucleotides, the CDR3 is TGCGCCAGCAGCACGACCCGGGACGGCTTTTGGCCCCTCCACTTT. Protein product: CASSTTRDGFWPLHF.